This T cell receptor (beta chain) is from a study of T cells expressing NK-cell markers. As the method of synthesis, 5'RACE template switching with UMIs yielded TCR beta cDNA. TCRdb re-called the 5' RACE reads; one entry per CDR3 protein, DNA not given. The sample's table shows over 120,000 distinct CDR3 sequences. The CDR3 is made up of 11 amino acids. The germline gives CDR1 SQVTM, CDR2 ANQGSEA. The sequence was obtained from a man aged 18 to 35 in good health. This chain links TRBV29-1 with TRBJ2-1. The material sequenced was blood T cells: a sorted CD56 or NKG2C T cell subset, CD4+ or CD8+ T cells, or bulk PBMC T cells (not recorded which). The CDR3 is CSVDAFNEQFF.